This T cell receptor (beta chain) was identified during a study of cytomegalovirus exposure and HLA in healthy donors. CDR3 length equals 15 residues. Germline V CDR1 and CDR2: MGHRA, YSYEKL. V lost 1 base and J lost 6; bases outside the gene matches: 3. Primers for the PCR totalled 60 Vbeta and 13 Jbeta. TCRdb's table, derived via immunoSEQ multiplex PCR, lists solely in-frame clones and lacks some. Altogether about 120,000 clones are present, roughly 70% being singletons, with the ten largest covering 1.6%. The origin of this receptor is a woman between 18 and 29 years old in good health and CMV-seronegative. The sequencing sample was made of PBMCs. The chain employs TRBV4-1 and TRBJ2-1; 10 bases are a match to TRBD1. CDR3 coding DNA: TGCGCCAGCAGCCAAGCGGGACAGGGGTCCAATGAGCAGTTCTTC. Its translation is CASSQAGQGSNEQFF.